The T cell receptor beta chain described here comes from a study of CD8+CD57+ T cells in acquired aplastic anemia. As for the study in general: The sorted CD4+ and CD8+ cells yielded an average roughly 3 ug of DNA. Study-wide points: Patients and controls were not found to differ significantly in CD8+ Simpson's diversity.

Profiling of TCR beta VDJ combinations and CDR3 sequences used genomic DNA as template. TCRdb itself ran the reads through MiXCR, one entry per CDR3 protein. Among under 200,000 distinct CDR3 sequences listed, around 75% were seen once. As regards this clonotype: Its antigen is unidentified.

The authors sequenced patients whose flow cytometry had shown CD8+CD57+ cell expansion. Each patient carried a diagnosis of severe acquired aplastic anemia. Looked up from germline, CDR1 is SGHTA and CDR2 is FQGTGA. The CDR3 length is 16 residues. The V end lost 4 bases, the J end lost 5 bases, and 21 bases lay between the germline ends. The sequence derives from a human donor with aplastic anemia. Specimen: sorted CD4+, CD8+, or CD8+CD57+ T cells (not recorded which) from PBMCs. This chain uses TRBV7-3 with TRBJ2-7; maybe TRBD2 (5 bases). The CDR3 spells CASSSTDSPPSDEQYF. CDR3 nucleotides: TGTGCCAGCAGCTCGACGGACTCCCCGCCCAGCGACGAGCAGTACTTC.